A selection of T cell receptor beta chains follows, all from one sample in a study of T cell repertoires in cytomegalovirus infection. TCRdb redid the calling of the reads with MiXCR, one entry per CDR3 protein. The sample gives over 300,000 distinct CDR3 sequences, more than 8% of which show up once; over 3.5% is in the top ten. The sample taken for sequencing was PBMCs. These receptors were taken from a human donor in good health (CMV status not recorded). Some clones in this sample may be carry-over from other donors' samples. The CDR3 runs from the conserved cysteine through the conserved F or W. A D gene is named only where the DNA matches it firmly. Rows may omit the clone size; those that give it use once, few, many or a size class.

j_gene | abundance | d_gene | v_gene | CDR3nt | CDR3aa
TRBJ2-4 | few | TRBD2 | TRBV27 | TGTGCCAGTTGGACTAGCGGGAGAACCCAAAACATTCAGTACTTC | CASWTSGRTQNIQYF
TRBJ1-2 | few | NA | TRBV6-5 | TGTGCCAGCAGTTACTCGGCGGGGCTAGGGTATGGCTACACCTTC | CASSYSAGLGYGYTF
TRBJ2-7 | many | NA | TRBV11-2 | TGTGCCAGCAGCCACCAGACCTACGAGCAGTACTTC | CASSHQTYEQYF
TRBJ2-5 | many | TRBD1 | TRBV20-1 | TGCAGTGCTAGGGCGGACAGGCCTCAAGAGACCCAGTACTTC | CSARADRPQETQYF
TRBJ2-3 | many | TRBD2 | TRBV7-2 | TGTGCCAGCAGCCCTCAAGGGAGGGCTAGCGGGAATTGGGAGTATTTT | CASSPQGRASGNWEYF
TRBJ1-6 | many | NA | TRBV7-2 | TGTGCCAGCAGCCCACAGGGCTTGGATAATTCACCCCTCCACTTT | CASSPQGLDNSPLHF
TRBJ2-7 | NA | NA | TRBV19 | TGTGCCAGTAGTATCCGGGGCGGTCTCGAGCAGTACTTC | CASSIRGGLEQYF
TRBJ1-1 | many | NA | TRBV20-1 | TGCAGTGCTAGCCTAAGAGGGCCCTCCACTGAAGCTTTCTTT | CSASLRGPSTEAFF
TRBJ1-3 | many | NA | TRBV6-6 | TGTGCCAGCAGTTTAGATGGGGGCCCTCTTGGAAACACCATATATTTT | CASSLDGGPLGNTIYF
TRBJ1-6 | NA | NA | TRBV9 | TGTGCCAGCAGCGTAGGTGACAGGCCTAATTCACCCCTCCACTTT | CASSVGDRPNSPLHF
TRBJ2-3 | many | TRBD2 | TRBV10-3 | TGTGCCATCAGTGGGGTCGGGAGGGCCACAGATACGCAGTATTTT | CAISGVGRATDTQYF
TRBJ1-2 | NA | NA | TRBV7-2 | TGTGCCAGCAGCTTAAGTACAGGACGCTATGGCTACACCTTC | CASSLSTGRYGYTF
TRBJ2-3 | NA | TRBD2 | TRBV7-3 | TGTGCCAGCAGCGTCGCTAGCGGGAGGCCGGCGGGGGATACGCAGTATTTT | CASSVASGRPAGDTQYF
TRBJ2-7 | many | NA | TRBV7-2 | TGTGCCAGCAGCTTAGTTTCTAGAGGTCTCAACGAGCAGTACTTC | CASSLVSRGLNEQYF
TRBJ2-5 | NA | NA | TRBV7-2 | TGTGCCAGCAGCTTTATGGGGGGCGAGACCCAGTACTTC | CASSFMGGETQYF
TRBJ2-1 | many | NA | TRBV7-9 | TGTGCCAGCAGCTTAGAAGGGGTGCGGGCATTCCCTGAGCAGTTCTTC | CASSLEGVRAFPEQFF
TRBJ1-3 | NA | NA | TRBV27 | TGTGCCAGCAGTTTAACCGGGGGGCACTCTGGAAACACCATATATTTT | CASSLTGGHSGNTIYF
TRBJ2-6 | many | NA | TRBV7-8 | TGTGCCAGCAGCTTAACCCCTCAGGGTTTTAATCCCCGCTCTGGGGCCAACGTCCTGACTTTC | CASSLTPQGFNPRSGANVLTF
TRBJ1-6 | NA | TRBD1 | TRBV11-2 | TGTGCCAGCAGCCCCCAAGGGGGCTTTAATTCACCCCTCCACTTT | CASSPQGGFNSPLHF
TRBJ1-6 | few | NA | TRBV11-2 | TGTGCCAGCAGCTTAGTCGGACCGAAGGGGCGCTCCTATAATTCACCCCTCCACTTT | CASSLVGPKGRSYNSPLHF
TRBJ2-1 | many | TRBD1 | TRBV20-1 | TGCAGTGCTAGAGGGACAGGGAGCTACTACAATGAGCAGTTCTTC | CSARGTGSYYNEQFF
TRBJ1-1 | NA | TRBD1 | TRBV19 | TGTGCCAGTAGACAAAGACAGGGGGCAGCTGAAGCTTTCTTT | CASRQRQGAAEAFF
TRBJ2-2 | NA | NA | TRBV15 | TGTGCCACCAGCAGAGATCCCGGGACGTTGAACACCGGGGAGCTGTTTTTT | CATSRDPGTLNTGELFF
TRBJ1-3 | NA | TRBD1 | TRBV28 | TGTGCCAGCAGTTTCGACAGGGAAAGTGGAAACACCATATATTTT | CASSFDRESGNTIYF
TRBJ1-2 | few | TRBD1 | TRBV28 | TGTGCCAGCAGCGTCACCGGGACAGCCGCCTACTATGGCTACACCTTC | CASSVTGTAAYYGYTF
TRBJ2-3 | many | NA | TRBV7-9 | TGTGCCAGCAGCGTCGGTAGCACAGATACGCAGTATTTT | CASSVGSTDTQYF
TRBJ1-6 | NA | NA | TRBV12-5 | TGTGCTAGTGGTTTGGGTAACACCCTCTCCTATAATTCACCCCTCCACTTT | CASGLGNTLSYNSPLHF
TRBJ2-3 | few | NA | TRBV19 | TGTGCCAGTAGCCCGCCCGAGACAGGCATAATAGATACGCAGTATTTT | CASSPPETGIIDTQYF
TRBJ2-7 | NA | NA | TRBV20-1 | TGCAGTGCTAGAGATCGCTGGCAGGGAGCTACCTACGAGCAGTACTTC | CSARDRWQGATYEQYF
TRBJ2-1 | many | NA | TRBV12-3/TRBV12-4 | TGTGCCAGCTCCTGGGGGGCAGGGAGTGGGGAGCAGTTCTTC | CASSWGAGSGEQFF
TRBJ2-7 | many | NA | TRBV28 | TGTGCCAGCAGTCGGGCAGCCGCCGGCTACGAGCAGTACTTC | CASSRAAAGYEQYF
TRBJ1-2 | few | TRBD1 | TRBV7-2 | TGTGCCAGCAACCCCGGGACAGGGATCTATGGCTACACCTTC | CASNPGTGIYGYTF
TRBJ1-5 | many | TRBD1 | TRBV6-2/TRBV6-3 | TGTGCCAGCAGGGAATGGGACAGGGGATACCAGCCCCAGCATTTT | CASREWDRGYQPQHF
TRBJ2-1 | NA | TRBD2 | TRBV10-3 | TGTGCCATCAGTGAGCCGATACCAACTAGCGGGATTAGTACCCCGCACAATGAGCAGTTCTTC | CAISEPIPTSGISTPHNEQFF
TRBJ2-3 | NA | TRBD2 | TRBV7-2 | TGTGCCAGCAGCTTATTAGCGGGTGAAGGGACAGATACGCAGTATTTT | CASSLLAGEGTDTQYF
TRBJ2-1 | many | TRBD2 | TRBV7-2 | TGTGCCAGCAGCTCCTGGACTAGCGGGAACTATGAGCAGTTCTTC | CASSSWTSGNYEQFF
TRBJ2-1 | few | TRBD2 | TRBV20-1 | TGCAGTGCTAGAGGACTCGGGGGGGTGGGCCGGGACTACGAGCAGTTCTTC | CSARGLGGVGRDYEQFF
TRBJ1-2 | NA | NA | TRBV4-3 | TGCGCCAGCAGCCAAGAACACGGGGTGAATGGCTACACCTTC | CASSQEHGVNGYTF
TRBJ2-5 | many | NA | TRBV5-4 | TGTGCCAGCAGCCGTCCTCGGGGTCAGGTTAAACGCGAGCAAGAGACCCAGTACTTC | CASSRPRGQVKREQETQYF
TRBJ1-2 | few | TRBD1 | TRBV12-3/TRBV12-4 | TGTGCCAGCAGTTTGGACAGGGCGTTATATGGCTACACCTTC | CASSLDRALYGYTF
TRBJ2-7 | many | TRBD2 | TRBV7-4 | TGTGCCAGCAGCTCGAGCGGGGGTACCTACGAGCAGTACTTC | CASSSSGGTYEQYF
TRBJ1-1 | few | NA | TRBV14 | TGTGCCAGCAGCACGTACAGGGCCTCTGAAGCTTTCTTT | CASSTYRASEAFF
TRBJ2-7 | NA | NA | TRBV6-6 | TGTGCCAGCAGCCTTAGAGTCTACGAGCAGTACTTC | CASSLRVYEQYF
TRBJ1-1 | few | TRBD1 | TRBV6-6 | TGTGCCAGCAGTCCTTGGGGACAGCTAATGGGCACTGAAGCTTTCTTT | CASSPWGQLMGTEAFF
TRBJ1-1 | few | NA | TRBV28 | TGTGCCAGCAGCGATCTCCTCGGGGCGAACACTGAAGCTTTCTTT | CASSDLLGANTEAFF
TRBJ2-5 | once | NA | TRBV4-1 | TGCGCCAGCAGCCTAGGCATCATGGAGACCCAGTACTTC | CASSLGIMETQYF